Reported below is one T cell receptor beta chain. What it binds is unknown. This entry comes from a study of blood T cells in healthy people across ages. Individuals who donated were healthy Caucasians from Russia aged roughly 6 to 95. Whole-study results and caveats: A strong correlation was found between TCR beta diversity and the percentage of naive T cells. A greater number of naive CD4+ cells and higher diversity distinguished long-lived donors from aged donors. Older age coincided with a roughly linear decline in TCR beta diversity per million T cells.

This CDR3 has 13 amino acids. Germline CDR1 DFQATT, CDR2 SNEGSKA (reference sequence). Trimming removed 3 bases at V and 5 bases at J, with 13 bases between. Primers used in a second PCR of roughly 6 to 12 cycles were a sample-barcoded 5' primer and a J-beta primer mix. MiXCR was run by TCRdb on the 5' RACE reads, yielding one entry per CDR3 protein. The sample lists roughly 500,000 distinct CDR3 sequences, roughly a quarter occurring once. The origin of this receptor is a woman in her 70s in good health. This chain links TRBV20-1 with TRBJ2-5; weak D call: TRBD1 (7 bases). The sample was blood. In DNA, the CDR3 is TGCAGTGCTAGGACGGCAGGGGGGGAGACCCAGTACTTC. This translates into CSARTAGGETQYF.